This TCR beta chain was profiled in a study of CD8+CD57+ T cells in acquired aplastic anemia. About the study: The average for DNA from sorted CD4+ and CD8+ cells was 3 to 4 ug.

A remark on this clonotype: Its antigen is unknown.

This CDR3 spans 14 amino acids. CDR1 is SEHNR and CDR2 is FQNEAQ in the germline V gene (reference sequence). The junction had 6 bases not matched to a gene; V was cut back by 6 bases and J by 3 bases. Study-level results: Simpson's diversity of CD8+ cells was not significantly different in patients compared with controls. The number of CD8+ CDR3 sequences shared by patients and controls was around 30.

The authors sequenced patients whose flow cytometry had shown CD8+CD57+ cell expansion. The template for TCR beta VDJ and CDR3 sequence profiling was genomic DNA. TCRdb recomputed calls from the reads with MiXCR, one row per CDR3 protein. The repertoire consists of approximately 95,000 distinct CDR3 sequences, with about 66% occurring once and the leading ten covering about 60%. The source is a human donor with aplastic anemia. The chain has TRBV7-9 and TRBJ1-2, with 8 bases fitting TRBD1. Sequencing was performed on sorted CD4+, CD8+, or CD8+CD57+ T cells (not recorded which) from PBMCs. The CDR3 is CASRAGGSDYGYTF. The CDR3 DNA follows: TGTGCCAGCAGGGCAGGGGGCAGCGACTATGGCTACACCTTC.